This entry lists 5 T cell receptor beta chains sequenced from one sample in a study of cytomegalovirus exposure and HLA in healthy donors. The PCR used 60 Vbeta and 13 Jbeta primers. Only in-frame clones appear in the TCRdb table, and some are missing; sequencing was by immunoSEQ multiplex PCR. This repertoire shows roughly 110,000 clones, 71% found once; its top ten account for 2.8%. Material for sequencing was PBMCs. The receptors stem from a female donor in good health and CMV-seronegative.

This clone appeared once. The chain recombines TRBV6-5 with TRBJ2-1; 8 bases line up with TRBD2. With 6 bases clipped from V and 14 bases from J, the junction kept 15 bases outside the gene matches. CDR3 length equals 14 residues. Per the germline V gene, CDR1 is MNHEY and CDR2 is SVGAGI. CDR3 region: CASRAGGASDGEFF. CDR3 DNA: TGTGCCAGCAGGGCGGGGGGCGCTTCGGACGGTGAGTTCTTC.

The rearrangement links TRBV6-1 to TRBJ2-1, with 9 bases identical to TRBD2. The trim removed 4 bases at V and 4 bases at J, leaving 5 bases unmatched. CDR1 MNHNS and CDR2 SASEGT come from the germline V gene. CDR3 length equals 15 residues. The CDR3 region has the DNA TGTGCCAGCAGTGCGACTAGCGGACCGTACAATGAGCAGTTCTTC. It codes for CASSATSGPYNEQFF.

This clone occurred once. The chain links TRBV6-6 to TRBJ2-5; TRBD2 aligns across 7 bases. Germline V gene sequence: CDR1 MNHNY, CDR2 SVGAGI (reference sequence). The J segment lost 1 base and the V segment lost 6 bases, leaving 11 bases of the junction unmatched. There are 16 residues in the CDR3. CDR3 loop: CASSPRSSGAQETQYF. The CDR3 nucleotides read TGTGCCAGCAGCCCACGCTCTAGCGGAGCCCAAGAGACCCAGTACTTC.

This clone was observed once. The chain is built from TRBV5-1 and TRBJ1-1, with TRBD1 matching over 7 bases. Germline lookup yields CDR1 SGHRS and CDR2 YFSETQ. The junction had 10 bases not matched to a gene; V was cut back by 5 bases and J by 3 bases. The CDR3 runs to 15 residues. The CDR3 DNA reads TGCGCCAGCAGGGCTCCCGGGACAGAATACACTGAAGCTTTCTTT. Translating it yields CASRAPGTEYTEAFF.

This clone appeared a single time. The V call is TRBV30, the J call TRBJ1-4; D uncertain. This CDR3 has 15 residues. The germline CDR1 and CDR2 sequences are GTSNPN and SVGIG (reference sequence). The V gene lost 4 bases and the J gene lost 7 bases, with 19 bases spanning the gap. CDR3 nucleotides: TGTGCCTGGACTAAACCTACGTCGAGGGTTGAAAAACTGTTTTTT. Amino acids: CAWTKPTSRVEKLFF. Complete variable domain (other parts from reference TRBV30 and TRBJ1-4): SQTIHQWPATLVQPVGSPLSLECTVEGTSNPNLYWYRQAAGRGLQLLFYSVGIGQISSEVPQNLSASRPQDRQFILSSKKLLLSDSGFYLCAWTKPTSRVEKLFFGSGTQLSVL.